The 11 T cell receptor beta chains below come from one sample, sequenced in a study of cytomegalovirus exposure and HLA in healthy donors. Researchers ran the PCR with 60 Vbeta and 13 Jbeta primers. Profiled with immunoSEQ multiplex PCR; TCRdb holds only in-frame clones, not every one. Here the sample spans 150,000 to 200,000 clones, roughly four fifths being singletons. Sequencing used PBMCs. The receptors originated from a man between 18 and 29 years old in good health and CMV-seronegative.

The gene calls are TRBV15 and TRBJ1-1; possibly TRBD1 for D (5 bases). Germline CDR1 is LNHNV and CDR2 is YYDKDF (reference sequence). The CDR3 has 18 residues. Trimming shortened V by 0 bases and J by 1 base, and 18 bases separated the two germline ends. CDR3 protein: CATSRDQSGFIWNTEAFF. The CDR3 DNA is TGTGCCACCAGCAGAGATCAATCAGGGTTCATTTGGAACACTGAAGCTTTCTTT.

The chain has TRBV19 and TRBJ2-7; possible D gene TRBD2, 6 bases. Trimming took 3 bases from V and 4 from J, leaving 13 bases between them. This CDR3 contains 14 residues. Germline V gives CDR1 LNHDA, CDR2 SQIVND (reference sequence). The CDR3 nucleotides read TGTGCCAGTAGTATTCCCGGGAGTCGGTACGAGCAGTACTTC. This encodes CASSIPGSRYEQYF. The full variable domain, its missing parts supplied by reference TRBV19 and TRBJ2-7, is DGGITQSPKYLFRKEGQNVTLSCEQNLNHDAMYWYRQDPGQGLRLIYYSQIVNDFQKGDIAEGYSVSREKKESFPLTVTSAQKNPTAFYLCASSIPGSRYEQYFGPGTRLTVT.

This clone was observed a few times. V and J are TRBV19 and TRBJ1-1; weak D call: TRBD1 (6 bases). Germline CDR1 and CDR2: LNHDA and SQIVND (reference sequence). The ends were cut back, 1 base at V and 5 bases at J, with 14 bases in the middle. The CDR3 has 15 residues. The CDR3 DNA sequence: TGTGCCAGTAGTATAGCGGGGGGCGGAGGGACTGAAGCTTTCTTT. As protein: CASSIAGGGGTEAFF.

This chain connects TRBV10-3 to TRBJ1-1; D uncertain. Trimming took off 6 bases at V and 1 base at J, with 9 bases between the two ends. The CDR3 contains 13 residues. Germline CDR1 is ENHRY and CDR2 is SYGVKD. The CDR3: CAISPRENTEAFF. The CDR3 DNA reads as TGTGCCATCAGCCCTCGGGAGAACACTGAAGCTTTCTTT.

This rearrangement joins TRBV11-2 to TRBJ1-4; 9 positions agree with TRBD1. Germline-derived CDR1 and CDR2 are SGHAT and FQNNGV. The length of the CDR3 is 14 residues. The V segment lost 4 bases and the J segment 5 bases; nucleotides outside the gene matches: 2. CDR3 residues: CASSSDRGNEKLFF. CDR3 DNA: TGTGCCAGCAGCTCGGACAGGGGAAATGAAAAACTGTTTTTT.

The chain is built from TRBV19 and TRBJ2-5; D not certain. The V gene lost 7 bases and the J gene lost 5 bases, with 11 bases spanning the gap. This CDR3 is 12 amino acids long. Germline values: CDR1 LNHDA, CDR2 SQIVND (reference sequence). This CDR3 is CASKSSTETQYF. The CDR3 coding sequence is TGTGCCAGTAAAAGTTCTACGGAGACCCAGTACTTC.

This clone showed up just once. The rearrangement joins TRBV2 to TRBJ1-5; no definite D call. V lost 1 base and J lost 0, with 4 bases in between. The CDR3 is 14 residues long. Looked up from germline, CDR1 is SNHLY and CDR2 is FYNNEI. CDR3 DNA: TGTGCCAGCAGTGAAGATTATAGCAATCAGCCCCAGCATTTT. This sequence encodes CASSEDYSNQPQHF.

The gene calls are TRBV2 and TRBJ2-1; TRBD1 agrees at 8 bases. V lost 4 bases, J lost 5 bases, and 7 bases stayed unmatched. The CDR3 totals 15 residues. Germline V gene sequence: CDR1 SNHLY, CDR2 FYNNEI. CDR3 sequence reads: CASSGTGIGDNEQFF. The CDR3 DNA reads TGTGCCAGCAGTGGGACAGGGATAGGGGACAATGAGCAGTTCTTC.

The J gene is TRBJ2-3, the V gene TRBV19; 7 positions match TRBD1. This CDR3 comprises 13 residues. CDR1 is LNHDA, CDR2 SQIVND, per germline (reference sequence). Germline trimming cut 10 bases from V and 0 bases from J; bases unmatched to any gene: 4. CDR3 nucleotides: TGTGCCACCAGGGGGATTAGCACAGATACGCAGTATTTT. It yields the protein CATRGISTDTQYF.

V and J are TRBV28 and TRBJ2-5, with 10 bases that match TRBD2. This CDR3 region has 15 residues. Germline V gene data show CDR1 as MDHEN and CDR2 as SYDVKM. Trimming cost V 5 bases and J 1 base; bases outside gene matches: 4. CDR3 in amino acids: CASSRPSGSQETQYF. DNA for the CDR3: TGTGCCAGCAGTCGTCCTAGCGGGAGCCAAGAGACCCAGTACTTC.

The CDR3 is CASSRTGGQETQYF. The CDR3 region has the DNA TGTGCCAGCAGCCGTACGGGGGGACAAGAGACCCAGTACTTC. This chain joins TRBV11-3 and TRBJ2-5, with 7 bases aligning to TRBD2. The CDR3 runs 14 residues. Germline loops: CDR1 SGHNT, CDR2 YENEEA. Trimming took 5 bases from V and 2 from J; bases not matched to a gene: 5.